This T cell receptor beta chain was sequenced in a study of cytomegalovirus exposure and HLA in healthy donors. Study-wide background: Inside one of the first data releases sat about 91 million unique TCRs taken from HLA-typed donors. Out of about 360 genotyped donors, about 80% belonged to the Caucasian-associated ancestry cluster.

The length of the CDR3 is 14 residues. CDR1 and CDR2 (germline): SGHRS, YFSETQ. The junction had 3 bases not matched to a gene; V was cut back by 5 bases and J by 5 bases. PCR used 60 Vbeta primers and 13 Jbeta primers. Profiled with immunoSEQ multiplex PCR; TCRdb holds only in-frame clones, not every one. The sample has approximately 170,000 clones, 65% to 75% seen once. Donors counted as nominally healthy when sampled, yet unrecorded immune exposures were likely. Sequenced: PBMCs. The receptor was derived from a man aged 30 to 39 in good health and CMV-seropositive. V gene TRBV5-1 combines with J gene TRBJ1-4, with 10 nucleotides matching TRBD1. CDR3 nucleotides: TGCGCCAGCAGTCCGGGACAGGGGAATGAAAAACTGTTTTTT. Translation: CASSPGQGNEKLFF.